This is a list of T cell receptor beta chains from one sample in a study of identical twins. TCRdb analysed the 5' RACE reads with MiXCR anew, one entry per CDR3 protein. Of about 200,000 distinct CDR3 sequences in the sample, approximately 7.1% were seen once. These data also formed part of another study, on T cells expressing NK-cell markers.

The sequencing sample was made of CD8+ T cells sorted from blood. All receptors derive from a woman aged 18-30 years in good health. Each CDR3 is given with its conserved first and last residue. D genes are given only for firm matches. Clone size is given for some rows only: seen once, a few or many times, or a class if the clone is expanded.

clone size	D gene	V gene	J gene	CDR3 protein	CDR3 DNA
.	.	TRBV9	TRBJ1-5	CASTVRVGPQHF	TGTGCCAGCACGGTGCGGGTGGGGCCCCAGCATTTT
.	.	TRBV5-1	TRBJ2-7	CASSLELPISGSPTGEQYF	TGCGCCAGCAGCTTGGAACTCCCAATTTCAGGGAGCCCGACGGGCGAGCAGTACTTC
many	.	TRBV7-9	TRBJ1-1	CASSPTTNTEAFF	TGTGCCAGCAGTCCGACTACGAACACTGAAGCTTTCTTT
few	.	TRBV20-1	TRBJ2-1	CSARDERLHSSYNEQFF	TGCAGTGCTAGAGACGAGAGACTACACAGCTCCTACAATGAGCAGTTCTTC
few	TRBD1	TRBV13	TRBJ1-1	CASSFYTGDTEAFF	TGTGCCAGCAGCTTTTATACAGGGGACACTGAAGCTTTCTTT
.	.	TRBV29-1	TRBJ2-1	CSVVQQNEQFF	TGCAGCGTTGTACAGCAGAATGAGCAGTTCTTC
few	TRBD1	TRBV4-3	TRBJ2-7	CASSQEAGGGYEQYF	TGCGCCAGCAGCCAAGAGGCAGGGGGCGGTTACGAGCAGTACTTC
many	TRBD2	TRBV29-1	TRBJ2-7	CSVSGLAGLYEQYF	TGCAGCGTTTCGGGACTAGCGGGATTATACGAGCAGTACTTC
many	TRBD2	TRBV14	TRBJ2-1	CASSPPGGSYNEQFF	TGTGCCAGCAGCCCCCCGGGGGGGTCCTACAATGAGCAGTTCTTC
many	TRBD1	TRBV6-5	TRBJ1-1	CASSHSPRQGLTEAFF	TGTGCCAGCAGCCACTCCCCTCGACAGGGCCTCACTGAAGCTTTCTTT
.	.	TRBV20-1	TRBJ2-7	CSARGSGTYEQYF	TGCAGTGCTAGAGGTAGCGGAACCTACGAGCAGTACTTC
many	TRBD2	TRBV9	TRBJ2-3	CASSGGLAGGGADTQYF	TGTGCCAGCAGCGGGGGACTAGCGGGAGGTGGTGCAGATACGCAGTATTTT
.	.	TRBV20-1	TRBJ1-2	CSASDYGYTF	TGCAGTGCATCCGACTATGGCTACACCTTC
few	.	TRBV11-2	TRBJ2-5	CASSAEGETQYF	TGTGCCAGCAGCGCCGAAGGGGAGACCCAGTACTTC
.	.	TRBV14	TRBJ1-1	CASSQVYGEAFF	TGTGCCAGCAGCCAAGTGTATGGTGAAGCTTTCTTT
many	TRBD1	TRBV6-5	TRBJ2-7	CASSYSPGQSSYEQYF	TGTGCCAGCAGTTACTCTCCGGGACAGAGCTCCTACGAGCAGTACTTC
.	.	TRBV9	TRBJ2-7	CASSVALGGYEQYF	TGTGCCAGCAGCGTAGCTCTTGGGGGCTACGAGCAGTACTTC
.	.	TRBV27	TRBJ2-3	CASSFGPGRMDTQYF	TGTGCCAGCAGTTTTGGACCGGGGAGGATGGATACGCAGTATTTT
.	.	TRBV2	TRBJ2-1	CASRGRQQFF	TGTGCCAGCAGGGGTCGGCAGCAGTTCTTC
few	.	TRBV9	TRBJ2-3	CASSVWGGSTDTQYF	TGTGCCAGCAGCGTATGGGGCGGGAGCACAGATACGCAGTATTTT
few	TRBD1	TRBV7-6	TRBJ2-7	CASSLAGLTGINYEQYF	TGTGCCAGCAGCTTAGCGGGGTTGACAGGGATTAACTACGAGCAGTACTTC
few	.	TRBV12-3/TRBV12-4	TRBJ2-3	CASSFAPTDTQYF	TGTGCCAGCAGTTTTGCCCCCACAGATACGCAGTATTTT
few	TRBD1	TRBV9	TRBJ2-7	CASARLGGTGDYEQYF	TGTGCCAGCGCTCGCCTAGGGGGGACAGGGGACTACGAGCAGTACTTC
.	TRBD2	TRBV7-9	TRBJ2-3	CASLWVDGTSEATQYF	TGTGCCAGCTTGTGGGTGGACGGGACTAGCGAAGCGACGCAGTATTTT
.	TRBD2	TRBV20-1	TRBJ2-1	CSARDPPTSGPLDEQFF	TGCAGTGCTAGAGATCCGCCGACTAGCGGTCCTTTGGATGAGCAGTTCTTC
few	TRBD1	TRBV11-2	TRBJ2-6	CASSFPRDRVYGANVLTF	TGTGCCAGCAGCTTCCCCCGGGACAGGGTCTATGGGGCCAACGTCCTGACTTTC